Listed below are T cell receptor beta chains from one sample, sequenced in a study of OX40 agonist ivuxolimab in advanced cancers. TCRdb's table, derived via immunoSEQ multiplex PCR, lists solely in-frame clones and lacks some. This sample yields 65,000 to 95,000 clones, of which about 92% are seen a single time; over 0.15% belongs to the top ten. The material sequenced was CD4+ or CD8+ T cells sorted from blood, taken in a trial of the OX40 agonist ivuxolimab. These receptors were taken from an adult with an advanced solid tumor such as melanoma, head and neck, liver or kidney cancer. CDR3s include the opening cysteine and the closing phenylalanine or tryptophan. The D gene is left open where the match is weak.

13	TRBV30	.	TRBJ1-2	CAWSAGTADGYTF
13	TRBV18	.	TRBJ2-3	CASSLNGADTQYF
16	TRBV5-4	TRBD1	TRBJ1-4	CASSFVGDSERGKLFF
14	TRBV19	TRBD1	TRBJ1-2	CASSLRGTGVGYTF
15	TRBV7-9	.	TRBJ1-6	CASSLDGGDGSPLHF
15	TRBV6-1	TRBD2	TRBJ2-3	CASSEAAGARDTQYF
12	TRBV7-9	.	TRBJ1-2	CASSLGLGGYTF
16	TRBV18	.	TRBJ1-1	CASSPRMGYGDTEAFF
15	TRBV5-1	.	TRBJ1-4	CASSPTGTANEKLFF
15	TRBV18	.	TRBJ2-3	CASSAWGASTDTQYF
13	TRBV30	.	TRBJ1-5	CAWTPGSNQPQHF
13	TRBV7-8	.	TRBJ1-2	CASSPTGTYGYTF
14	TRBV19	.	TRBJ2-3	CASSIDRGSGTQYF
13	TRBV19	TRBD1	TRBJ1-4	CATRQGANEKLFF
14	TRBV9	TRBD1	TRBJ2-7	CASSSTQGAREQYF